The 25 T cell receptor beta chains below all came from one sample that was sequenced in a study of PD-L1 blockade in urothelial cancer. Clones were read by immunoSEQ multiplex PCR, and TCRdb kept only the in-frame ones, dropping some. The data contain 50,000 to 65,000 clones, over 75% of them singletons. Specimen: PBMCs, collected around atezolizumab (anti-PD-L1) treatment. The source is a middle-aged man with urothelial cancer.

The chain employs TRBV19 and TRBJ1-3; no firm D call. Germline CDR1 is LNHDA and CDR2 is SQIVND (reference sequence). CDR3 length: 13 amino acids. The V gene lost 10 bases and the J gene lost 0 bases, with 10 bases spanning the gap. As DNA, the CDR3 is TGTGCCACCTCGGAGAGCTCTGGAAACACCATATATTTT. Its protein is CATSESSGNTIYF.

The chain employs TRBV28 and TRBJ1-2, with D possibly TRBD1 on 5 matching bases. CDR1 is MDHEN, CDR2 SYDVKM, per germline. CDR3 length: 13 amino acids. The V gene lost 4 bases and the J gene lost 4 bases, with 10 bases spanning the gap. The CDR3 DNA sequence: TGTGCCAGCAGTTCCCGACAGCCCTATGGCTACACCTTC. Translation gives CASSSRQPYGYTF.

V is TRBV2 and J is TRBJ1-3; 7 bases align to TRBD1. Looked up from germline, CDR1 is SNHLY and CDR2 is FYNNEI. With V trimmed by 6 bases and J by 4 bases, 9 bases remained unmatched. The CDR3 extends over 15 amino acids. The CDR3 coding sequence is TGTGCCAGCAGGCGCAAAACAGGGGACGGAAACACCATATATTTT. It encodes CASRRKTGDGNTIYF.

The chain recombines TRBV5-1 with TRBJ1-3; D not resolved. The CDR3 extends over 16 amino acids. V dropped 3 bases and J dropped 0 bases, with 13 bases sitting between them. Germline loops: CDR1 SGHRS, CDR2 YFSETQ. In DNA form, the CDR3 reads TGCGCCAGCAGCTCCCGGGTTTTAAGCTCTGGAAACACCATATATTTT. Protein sequence: CASSSRVLSSGNTIYF.

This chain links TRBV19 with TRBJ2-7; TRBD1 is a possible D gene (6 bases). This CDR3 spans 15 amino acids. V was cut by 3 bases and J by 4 bases, with 16 bases left in between. CDR1 is LNHDA and CDR2 is SQIVND in the germline V gene (reference sequence). For the CDR3, the DNA is TGTGCCAGTAGTATCCTAGGGGGAGTATCATACGAGCAGTACTTC. Encoded protein: CASSILGGVSYEQYF.

The V gene is TRBV4-1, the J gene TRBJ2-2; 7 bases line up with TRBD2. The CDR3 consists of 14 residues. Trimming took 4 bases from V and 6 from J; bases not matched to a gene: 5. CDR1 MGHRA and CDR2 YSYEKL come from the germline V gene. CDR3 amino acids: CASSRDYGAGELFF. For the CDR3, the DNA is TGCGCCAGCAGCCGGGACTACGGCGCCGGGGAGCTGTTTTTT.

This clone was seen a single time. The genes are TRBV7-9 and TRBJ1-1; D ambiguous. The CDR3 has 12 residues. Germline CDR1 reads SEHNR; CDR2 reads FQNEAQ (reference sequence). V was pared by 3 bases and J by 2 bases, with 4 bases between. CDR3 sequence: CASSFSNTEAFF. As DNA, the CDR3 is TGTGCCAGCAGCTTCTCTAACACTGAAGCTTTCTTT.

V gene TRBV29-1 combines with J gene TRBJ2-1; 9 nucleotides align to TRBD2. The V segment lost 3 bases and the J segment 2 bases; nucleotides outside the gene matches: 8. The CDR3 totals 16 residues. Germline CDR1 is SQVTM and CDR2 is ANQGSEA. The CDR3 region has the DNA TGCAGCGTTGAGAAGCTAGCGGGACAGACCTACAATGAGCAGTTCTTC. Translated: CSVEKLAGQTYNEQFF.

The chain carries TRBV7-2 and TRBJ1-4; D is uncertain. Deletions cut 1 base from V and 8 bases from J, with 8 bases between. CDR1 SGHTA and CDR2 FQGNSA come from the germline V gene. This CDR3 has 13 amino acids. The CDR3: CASSLVRGEKLFF. The DNA of the CDR3 is TGTGCCAGCAGCTTAGTTCGAGGCGAAAAACTGTTTTTT.

The rearrangement uses TRBV10-2 and TRBJ2-1; 11 bases match TRBD2. V shed 10 bases and J 2 bases; nucleotides not matched to a gene: 1. Germline V gene sequence: CDR1 WSHSY, CDR2 SAAADI. The CDR3 sequence is 13 residues long. The DNA for the CDR3 is TGCGCCACGACTAGCGGGGCCTACAATGAGCAGTTCTTC. It codes for CATTSGAYNEQFF.

This clone was detected only once. CDR3 amino acids: CASSRDRGYEQYF. CDR3 coding DNA: TGTGCCAGCAGCCGGGACAGGGGTTACGAGCAGTACTTC. This chain uses TRBV7-2 with TRBJ2-7, with TRBD1 matching 10 bases. CDR1 SGHTA and CDR2 FQGNSA come from the germline V gene. CDR3 size: 13 residues. Trimming at V came to 5 bases and at J to 4 bases, leaving 2 bases not matched to a gene.

This clone was seen just once. This chain joins TRBV2 and TRBJ2-1; 8 bases agree with TRBD2. CDR3 length: 14 residues. V lost 4 bases to trimming and J lost 5 bases; unmatched junction nucleotides: 4. Germline assignment: CDR1 SNHLY and CDR2 FYNNEI. The CDR3 DNA reads as TGTGCCAGCAGTGGGAGCGGGGGACACAATGAGCAGTTCTTC. Translation gives CASSGSGGHNEQFF. The full variable domain, completed using reference TRBV2 and TRBJ2-1, is EPEVTQTPSHQVTQMGQEVILRCVPISNHLYFYWYRQILGQKVEFLVSFYNNEISEKSEIFDDQFSVERPDGSNFTLKIRSTKLEDSAMYFCASSGSGGHNEQFFGPGTRLTVL.

The rearrangement uses TRBV7-8 and TRBJ2-7; D not certain. The CDR3 has 13 amino acids. V lost 1 base and J lost 12, with 16 bases in between. Per the germline V gene, CDR1 is SGHVS and CDR2 is FQNEAQ. The CDR3 protein is CASSLDAEELRYF. CDR3 nucleotides: TGTGCCAGCAGCTTAGATGCCGAGGAGTTAAGGTACTTC.

The rearrangement joins TRBV5-1 to TRBJ1-5; D not certain. The CDR3 is 13 residues long. V was clipped by 4 bases and J by 2 bases, with 7 bases between them. CDR1 is SGHRS and CDR2 is YFSETQ in the germline V gene. The CDR3 spells CASSPGGNQPQHF. In DNA form, the CDR3 reads TGCGCCAGCAGCCCCGGGGGCAATCAGCCCCAGCATTTT. Drawing the rest from reference TRBV5-1 and TRBJ1-5, the complete variable domain is KAGVTQTPRYLIKTRGQQVTLSCSPISGHRSVSWYQQTPGQGLQFLFEYFSETQRNKGNFPGRFSGRQFSNSRSEMNVSTLELGDSALYLCASSPGGNQPQHFGDGTRLSIL.

This chain joins TRBV9 and TRBJ1-2; 7 nucleotides agree with TRBD1. CDR1 SGDLS and CDR2 YYNGEE come from the germline V gene. V shed 8 bases, J shed 0 bases, and the junction held 7 bases outside the gene matches. This CDR3 spans 14 amino acids. The CDR3 loop is CASGGTVANYGYTF. The CDR3 region has the DNA TGTGCCAGTGGGGGGACAGTCGCTAACTATGGCTACACCTTC.

The gene calls are TRBV11-3 and TRBJ2-2, with D perhaps matching TRBD1 (6 bases). Germline V gene sequence: CDR1 SGHNT, CDR2 YENEEA. This CDR3 region has 15 residues. V was pared by 5 bases and J by 1 base, with 11 bases between. Here the CDR3 reads CASSLVGQNTGELFF. The CDR3 DNA reads TGTGCCAGCAGCCTAGTGGGACAGAACACCGGGGAGCTGTTTTTT.

This chain uses TRBV2 with TRBJ2-5; possibly TRBD1 for D (7 bases). The germline V gene has CDR1 SNHLY and CDR2 FYNNEI. The length of the CDR3 is 12 residues. Trimming left V 6 bases short and J 13 bases short, with 18 bases between. CDR3 protein: CASRTAGQKGYF. CDR3 nucleotide sequence: TGTGCCAGCAGGACGGCGGGACAGAAGGGGTACTTC.

The V call is TRBV7-2, the J call TRBJ2-5; TRBD1 might be the D (5 bases). This CDR3 contains 13 residues. Per germline, CDR1 SGHTA and CDR2 FQGNSA. V dropped 2 bases and J dropped 7 bases, with 11 bases sitting between them. The CDR3 loop reads CASSLNQGRTQYF. The CDR3 nucleotides read TGTGCCAGCAGCTTAAATCAGGGTAGGACCCAGTACTTC.

Remarks on this clone: Since the CDR3 does not end with the conserved phenylalanine or tryptophan, this likely comes from a read error. The DNA is left out, because the CDR3 cannot be placed on it with certainty; the CDR3 is given as TCRdb lists it. This chain uses TRBV28 with TRBJ1-4; the table's TRBD1 call for D was not verified on the DNA. Per germline, CDR1 MDHEN and CDR2 SYDVKM. The CDR3 comprises 11 residues, both ends counted. The chain's CDR3 is CASSSRTGGAI.

The chain uses TRBV28 and TRBJ2-7; 10 bases map to TRBD2. Trimming cost V 1 base and J 0 bases; bases outside gene matches: 6. The CDR3 has 17 amino acids. Per the germline V gene, CDR1 is MDHEN and CDR2 is SYDVKM. CDR3 loop: CASSLFGTSASSYEQYF. CDR3 DNA sequence: TGTGCCAGCAGTTTATTTGGGACTAGCGCTAGCTCCTACGAGCAGTACTTC.

This chain uses TRBV19 with TRBJ2-7; 11 nucleotides line up with TRBD2. Germline V gene data show CDR1 as LNHDA and CDR2 as SQIVND (reference sequence). J was trimmed by 6 bases and V by 1 base; bases with no gene match: 5. CDR3 length: 15 amino acids. In DNA form, the CDR3 reads TGTGCCAGTAGTATAGTACTAGCGGGAGAATCCGAGCAGTACTTC. Translation: CASSIVLAGESEQYF.

V and J are TRBV19 and TRBJ2-1; the match to TRBD2 covers 10 bases. This CDR3 has 15 amino acids. Germline CDR1 LNHDA, CDR2 SQIVND (reference sequence). V dropped 7 bases and J dropped 6; count of bases not matched to a gene: 9. CDR3 bases: TGTGCCAGTAAAGGTCAGGCTAGCGGGAGCAATGAGCAGTTCTTC. Translation gives CASKGQASGSNEQFF.

V gene TRBV6-6 combines with J gene TRBJ2-2, with 7 bases aligning to TRBD1. Germline V gene sequence: CDR1 MNHNY, CDR2 SVGAGI (reference sequence). There are 16 residues in the CDR3. V shed 2 bases, J shed 2 bases, and the junction held 5 bases outside the gene matches. This chain's CDR3 is CASSYARDSNTGELFF. CDR3 in DNA: TGTGCCAGCAGTTACGCCCGGGACAGTAACACCGGGGAGCTGTTTTTT.

This chain links TRBV29-1 with TRBJ2-5; 10 bases line up with TRBD1. V was pared by 6 bases and J by 10 bases, with 11 bases of the junction left unmatched. Germline-derived CDR1 and CDR2 are SQVTM and ANQGSEA. This CDR3 spans 13 amino acids. CDR3 sequence reads: CSVSRDRGTYQYF. CDR3 nucleotide sequence: TGCAGCGTGTCAAGGGACAGGGGAACTTACCAGTACTTC. The full variable domain, with the rest looked up from reference TRBV29-1 and TRBJ2-5, is SAVISQKPSRDICQRGTSLTIQCQVDSQVTMMFWYRQQPGQSLTLIATANQGSEATYESGFVIDKFPISRPNLTFSTLTVSNMSPEDSSIYLCSVSRDRGTYQYFGPGTRLLVL.

J is TRBJ2-1 and V is TRBV19; possible D gene TRBD2, 6 bases. V lost 3 bases to trimming and J lost 5 bases, with 14 bases between them. The CDR3 covers 15 residues. The V gene's germline CDR1 is LNHDA and CDR2 SQIVND (reference sequence). The CDR3 DNA follows: TGTGCCAGTAGTATCGGGGGAGGACCCAACAATGAGCAGTTCTTC. It codes for CASSIGGGPNNEQFF.